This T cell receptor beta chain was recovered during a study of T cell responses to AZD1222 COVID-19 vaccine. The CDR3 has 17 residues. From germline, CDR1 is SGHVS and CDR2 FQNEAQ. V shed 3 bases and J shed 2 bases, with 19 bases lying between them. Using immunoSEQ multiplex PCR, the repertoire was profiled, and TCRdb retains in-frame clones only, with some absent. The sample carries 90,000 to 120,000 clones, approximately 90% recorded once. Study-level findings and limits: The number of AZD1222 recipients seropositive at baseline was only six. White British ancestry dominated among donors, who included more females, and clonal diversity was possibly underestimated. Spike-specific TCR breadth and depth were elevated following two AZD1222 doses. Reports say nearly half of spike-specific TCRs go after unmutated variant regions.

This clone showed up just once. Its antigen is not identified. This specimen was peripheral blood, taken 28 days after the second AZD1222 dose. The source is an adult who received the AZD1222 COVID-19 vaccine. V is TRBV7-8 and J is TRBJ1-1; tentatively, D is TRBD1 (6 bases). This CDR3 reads CASSFPEERGENTEAFF. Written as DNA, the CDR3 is TGTGCCAGCAGCTTCCCCGAGGAAAGGGGGGAAAACACTGAAGCTTTCTTT. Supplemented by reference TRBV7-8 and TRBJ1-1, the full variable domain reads GAGVSQSPRYKVAKRGQDVALRCDPISGHVSLFWYQQALGQGPEFLTYFQNEAQLDKSGLPSDRFFAERPEGSVSTLKIQRTQQEDSAVYLCASSFPEERGENTEAFFGQGTRLTVV.